The 6 T cell receptor beta chains below come from one sample, sequenced in a study of blood T cell repertoires in COVID-19. Generated by immunoSEQ multiplex PCR, the TCRdb table keeps only in-frame clones and is missing some. The data show about 73,000 clones, roughly 89% seen once. Input material: peripheral blood. The receptors were gathered from a man of 80 years or more with acute or convalescent COVID-19.

The J gene is TRBJ2-7, the V gene TRBV27; D call uncertain. Germline V gives CDR1 MNHEY, CDR2 SMNVEV (reference sequence). The CDR3 runs to 12 residues. V was clipped by 3 bases and J by 7 bases, with 10 bases between them. CDR3 in DNA: TGTGCCAGCAGTTTTTATGGCCAAGAGCAGTACTTC. It yields the protein CASSFYGQEQYF.

The chain links TRBV30 to TRBJ2-2, with D perhaps matching TRBD1 (6 bases). The CDR3 is made up of 15 amino acids. Per germline, CDR1 GTSNPN and CDR2 SVGIG (reference sequence). V lost 1 base and J 8 bases, leaving 17 bases between the germline ends. CDR3 amino acids: CAWSAGVSLMGELFF. The CDR3, as DNA: TGTGCCTGGAGTGCAGGGGTTAGTCTAATGGGGGAGCTGTTTTTT.

Details on this clone: The same CDR3 also results from other DNA sequences found in this sample. The chain carries TRBV5-1 and TRBJ2-5, with a possible D match to TRBD1 (6 bases). The CDR3 is 13 amino acids. From germline, CDR1 is SGHRS and CDR2 YFSETQ. Trimming took off 3 bases at V and 2 bases at J, with 8 bases between the two ends. Here the CDR3 DNA reads TGCGCCAGCAGCTCGACAGGACAAGAGACCCAGTACTTC. Encoded protein: CASSSTGQETQYF.

The chain recombines TRBV9 with TRBJ2-7; 8 nucleotides agree with TRBD2. Germline-derived CDR1 and CDR2 are SGDLS and YYNGEE. V dropped 0 bases and J dropped 0; count of bases not matched to a gene: 2. This CDR3 is 15 amino acids long. The CDR3 coding sequence is TGTGCCAGCAGCGTAGAAAGCGGGAGCTCCTACGAGCAGTACTTC. It yields the protein CASSVESGSSYEQYF. The full variable domain, rest sourced from reference TRBV9 and TRBJ2-7, is DSGVTQTPKHLITATGQRVTLRCSPRSGDLSVYWYQQSLDQGLQFLIQYYNGEERAKGNILERFSAQQFPDLHSELNLSSLELGDSALYFCASSVESGSSYEQYFGPGTRLTVT.

The chain couples TRBV27 to TRBJ1-2; 7 bases line up with TRBD1. Germline trimming cut 5 bases from V and 8 bases from J; bases unmatched to any gene: 8. Germline V gives CDR1 MNHEY, CDR2 SMNVEV (reference sequence). The CDR3 has 13 amino acids. The CDR3 protein is CASSTHRGGGYTF. In DNA form, the CDR3 reads TGTGCCAGCAGTACCCACAGGGGAGGCGGCTACACCTTC.

The chain joins TRBV19 to TRBJ1-1; no clear D gene. In germline, CDR1 is LNHDA, CDR2 SQIVND (reference sequence). The CDR3 totals 13 residues. V was clipped by 6 bases and J by 1 base, with 9 bases between them. DNA for the CDR3: TGTGCCAGTAGCGAAACATGGAACACTGAAGCTTTCTTT. Translating gives CASSETWNTEAFF.